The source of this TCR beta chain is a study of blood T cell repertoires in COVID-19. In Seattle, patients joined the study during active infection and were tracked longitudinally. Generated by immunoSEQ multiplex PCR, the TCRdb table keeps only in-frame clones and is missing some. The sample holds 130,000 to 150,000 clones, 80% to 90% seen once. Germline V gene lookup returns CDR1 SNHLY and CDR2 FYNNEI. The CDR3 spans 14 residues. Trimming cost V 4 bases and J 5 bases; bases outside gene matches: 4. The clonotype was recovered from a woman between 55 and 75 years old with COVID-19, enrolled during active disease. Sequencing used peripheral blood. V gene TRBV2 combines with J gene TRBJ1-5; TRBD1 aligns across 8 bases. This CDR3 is CASSAGGFDQPQHF. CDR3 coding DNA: TGTGCCAGCAGTGCAGGGGGCTTCGATCAGCCCCAGCATTTT.